These T cell receptor beta chains were read from a single sample in a study of CD8 T cells in ankylosing spondylitis. Each CDR3 protein gets one entry after TCRdb re-called the 5' RACE reads with MiXCR. Altogether around 100,000 distinct CDR3 sequences are present, 24% being singletons, with the ten largest covering approximately 13%. Source material: synovial fluid, either unsorted or a sorted T cell fraction (not recorded which). The receptors stem from a male donor with ankylosing spondylitis. CDR3s leave out the opening cysteine and the closing phenylalanine or tryptophan. The size field is filled for only some rows; it gives once, few, many or a size class.

clone size,V gene,CDR3 protein
few,TRBV3-1,ASSHYRGGYT
few,TRBV19,ASRGAGRNTGELF
many,TRBV7-2,ASSLDGNQPQH
few,TRBV18,ASSPNRDPQWETQY
many,TRBV7-2,ASSLVGDGGSGNTIY
few,TRBV5-1,ASAHGEGYYGYT
-,TRBV7-8,AGGLGGLDNEQF
few,TRBV6-1,ASSPRDRVYNEQF
once,TRBV7-6,ASSLAGGGLANYEQY
few,TRBV6-1,ASRIRGDNSPLH
-,TRBV6-1,ASSDRDSSPLH
-,TRBV29-1,SVEPGQSTDTQY
-,TRBV6-2/TRBV6-3,ASSFRRAGNQPQH
many,TRBV7-8,ASSLVRSSYNEQF
few,TRBV5-1,ASSFHPLDRVRYEQY
-,TRBV18,ASSPPVGRGVTEAF
many,TRBV5-1,ASSYDRTTSYNEQF
once,TRBV2,ASGRREGRSYNEQF
-,TRBV10-3,AISAHRTYSGNTTY
few,TRBV5-1,ASWRLGEDTQY
many,TRBV3-1,ASSRAGISYEQY
many,TRBV5-1,ASSFQGIGAKNIQY
-,TRBV5-3,AIGPARLNTGELF
-,TRBV5-1,ASSITGGLEAF
few,TRBV18,ASSPGQILNTGELF
-,TRBV12-3/TRBV12-4,ASSSQGQPQH
-,TRBV6-2/TRBV6-3,ASSYSKKSSYEQY
many,TRBV20-1,SAGTDRAYTEAF
-,TRBV30,AWSEGSDNEQF
many,TRBV6-5,ASSYSDRAGETQY
few,TRBV6-1,ASRRYPSGDEQF
many,TRBV10-3,AISKEVSGANVLT
many,TRBV11-2,ASSLSGAGELF
few,TRBV6-2/TRBV6-3,ASSSAPHYNEQF
many,TRBV5-4,ASSRDRFKYIQY
few,TRBV5-1,ASSLIPSGANVLT
-,TRBV18,ASSPIAGPYNEQF